This is a list of T cell receptor beta chains from one sample in a study of blood T cell repertoires in COVID-19. Produced via immunoSEQ multiplex PCR; TCRdb's table is partial and in-frame only. The table lists about 70,000 clones, about nine tenths of them singletons. Source material: peripheral blood. These receptors were taken from a man aged 50 or older with active COVID-19. Both conserved end residues are part of each CDR3. D genes are given only for firm matches. Expanded clones are given a class, and other clones once, few, many or no size at all.

J gene,V gene,clone size,D gene,CDR3 DNA,CDR3 protein
TRBJ1-2,TRBV30,-,-,TGTGCCTGGAGTGGCCAGGGAGGTGGCTACACCTTC,CAWSGQGGGYTF
TRBJ1-6,TRBV2,few,TRBD1,TGTGCCAGCAGTCAGACAGGGGCGGGTTCACCCCTCCACTTT,CASSQTGAGSPLHF
TRBJ1-1,TRBV21-1,-,-,TGTGCCAGCAGCCCCCGCCAGAGGGACACTGAAGCTTTCTTT,CASSPRQRDTEAFF
TRBJ2-2,TRBV6-2/TRBV6-3,-,TRBD2,TGTGCCAGCAGTTATCACGGGAGGACCAACACCGGGGAGCTGTTTTTT,CASSYHGRTNTGELFF
TRBJ1-1,TRBV9,-,-,TGTGCCAGCAGCGTAATCTCTAGCATGAACACTGAAGCTTTCTTT,CASSVISSMNTEAFF
TRBJ1-5,TRBV28,once,-,TGTGCCAGCATCGGAAGGGGATATCAGCCCCAGCATTTT,CASIGRGYQPQHF
TRBJ1-2,TRBV10-3,-,-,TGTGCCACTACTGGAGGGAGTAACTATGGCTACACCTTC,CATTGGSNYGYTF
TRBJ2-5,TRBV4-1,-,-,TGCGCCAGCAGCCAAGAATCGGCAGGGGAAAGGGAGACCCAGTACTTC,CASSQESAGERETQYF
TRBJ2-5,TRBV19,few,TRBD2,TGTGCCAGTAGTATGGACCTTGTGGGACTAGCGATCCGAGAGACCCAGTACTTC,CASSMDLVGLAIRETQYF
TRBJ2-3,TRBV4-3,-,TRBD2,TGCGCCAGCAGCCAAGTAGAGACTAGCGGGATTTCGTATTTT,CASSQVETSGISYF
TRBJ1-1,TRBV27,-,TRBD1,TGTGCCAGCAGTCCCCGAGGGGGCAGGGACACTGAAGCTTTCTTT,CASSPRGGRDTEAFF
TRBJ2-7,TRBV7-9,-,-,TGTGCCAGCAGCTCACCCGGCTCCTACGAGCAGTACTTC,CASSSPGSYEQYF
TRBJ1-5,TRBV10-3,-,-,TGTGCCATCTCAGGGGAGAATCAGCCCCAGCATTTT,CAISGENQPQHF
TRBJ2-7,TRBV6-2/TRBV6-3,-,TRBD1,TGTGCCAGCAGTCAGCCGGGACAGGGGAGCTCCTACGAGCAGTACTTC,CASSQPGQGSSYEQYF
TRBJ1-5,TRBV27,-,TRBD1,TGTGCCAGACAATGGGACAGCAATAGCAATCAGCCCCAGCATTTT,CARQWDSNSNQPQHF
TRBJ1-3,TRBV6-5,-,TRBD1,TGTGCCAGCAGTTACGAGGAAGGGGGCATAAGTACCATATATTTT,CASSYEEGGISTIYF
TRBJ1-2,TRBV2,-,TRBD1,TGTGCCAGCAGTCAGGGACAGGGCAACTATGGCTACACCTTC,CASSQGQGNYGYTF
TRBJ2-7,TRBV18,-,-,TGTGCCAGCTCACCGGGCCAGGGGGGCGAGCAGTACTTC,CASSPGQGGEQYF
TRBJ2-2,TRBV28,-,-,TGTGCCAGCATCCTTAGGGGTACCGGGGAGCTGTTTTTT,CASILRGTGELFF
TRBJ2-5,TRBV4-1,few,-,TGCGCCAGCAGCGAGGAGAACCAAGAGACCCAGTACTTC,CASSEENQETQYF
TRBJ2-1,TRBV6-2/TRBV6-3,-,TRBD1,TGTGCCAGCAGCCGACAGGGGGCTTCCTACAATGAGCAGTTCTTC,CASSRQGASYNEQFF
TRBJ2-4,TRBV4-3,-,-,TGCGCCAGCAGCCAAGAAAGGGGAAACATTCAGTACTTC,CASSQERGNIQYF
TRBJ2-7,TRBV28,-,TRBD2,TGTGCCAGCAGTTCTCCTAGCGGGAGCGAATCTTACGAGCAGTACTTC,CASSSPSGSESYEQYF
TRBJ1-1,TRBV11-2,-,-,TGTGCCAGCAGCTTACCAGGAAAGAACACTGAAGCTTTCTTT,CASSLPGKNTEAFF
TRBJ2-1,TRBV20-1,-,TRBD2,TGCAGTGCTAGTTATCTCCCGGCTAGCGGGAGGTCCTACAATGAGCAGTTCTTC,CSASYLPASGRSYNEQFF
TRBJ1-6,TRBV5-5,-,TRBD1,TGTGCCAGCAGCTCCCTGGACAGGGGAGGCAATTCACCCCTCCACTTT,CASSSLDRGGNSPLHF
TRBJ1-1,TRBV5-1,once,-,TGCGCCAGCAGCAGAAGGGGGAATCTGGACACTGAAGCTTTCTTT,CASSRRGNLDTEAFF
TRBJ2-1,TRBV29-1,once,TRBD1,TGCAGCGTTGGGGACAGTGGGCAAGGTCGGAATGAGCAGTTCTTC,CSVGDSGQGRNEQFF
TRBJ1-1,TRBV30,once,TRBD1,TGTGCCTGGAGTGTACGTGACAGGGTGAACACTGAAGCTTTCTTT,CAWSVRDRVNTEAFF
TRBJ2-7,TRBV9,-,TRBD2,TGTGCCAGCAGCGTAGGGGGGACTAGCGGGTACGAGCAGTACTTC,CASSVGGTSGYEQYF
TRBJ1-1,TRBV9,-,-,TGTGCCAGCAGCGACACCTTGAACACTGAAGCTTTCTTT,CASSDTLNTEAFF
TRBJ1-2,TRBV28,-,TRBD1,TGTGCCAGCAGAGGAGGGACAGGGGCTGTCTATGGCTACACCTTC,CASRGGTGAVYGYTF
TRBJ2-7,TRBV6-2/TRBV6-3,few,TRBD2,TGTGCCAGCAGTTACTCTATTAGCGGGAGGGCCCGGTTTGTTGAGCAGTACTTC,CASSYSISGRARFVEQYF
TRBJ1-2,TRBV19,-,TRBD1,TGTGCCAGTACCCCTGTCGGGACAGGGTTTAATGGCTACACCTTC,CASTPVGTGFNGYTF
TRBJ2-7,TRBV27,once,TRBD2,TGTGCCAGCAGTCGAACTAGCGGGAGGTCCTACGAGCAGTACTTC,CASSRTSGRSYEQYF
TRBJ1-3,TRBV7-7,-,TRBD1,TGTGCTAGCAGCTCCGGGACAGGGGCTGGAAACACCATATATTTT,CASSSGTGAGNTIYF
TRBJ2-7,TRBV4-1,-,TRBD1,TGCGCCAGCAGCCAGGCCGACAGGGCCCCCTACGAGCAGTACTTC,CASSQADRAPYEQYF
TRBJ1-4,TRBV9,-,-,TGTGCCAGCAGCGGGGGGGTAAATAATGAAAAACTGTTTTTT,CASSGGVNNEKLFF
TRBJ2-7,TRBV11-3,-,TRBD1,TGTGCCAGCAGCCCCCGGACAGGGTGGAACGAGCAGTACTTC,CASSPRTGWNEQYF
TRBJ2-5,TRBV12-3/TRBV12-4,-,-,TGTGCCAGCAGTTCGGAAGAGACCCAGTACTTC,CASSSEETQYF
TRBJ2-7,TRBV18,few,-,TGTGCCAGCTCAGCGGCAGGGCTCGGGCAGTACTTC,CASSAAGLGQYF
TRBJ2-5,TRBV4-3,-,TRBD2,TGCGCCAGCAGCCAGGATAGCGGGAAGGCAGAGACCCAGTACTTC,CASSQDSGKAETQYF
TRBJ2-1,TRBV10-3,-,TRBD2,TGTGCCATCAGTGAGTCGAGGGACTACTCCTACAATGAGCAGTTCTTC,CAISESRDYSYNEQFF
TRBJ2-1,TRBV3-1/TRBV3-2,-,TRBD2,TGTGCCAGCAGCCAGCTCGGGACTAGCGGACCGAAGGATGAGCAGTTCTTC,CASSQLGTSGPKDEQFF
TRBJ1-6,TRBV7-2,-,-,TGTGCCAGCAGCCCGGCGACAGGAGAGCCCAATTCACCCCTCCACTTT,CASSPATGEPNSPLHF
TRBJ2-7,TRBV28,-,-,TGTGCCAGCAGTTTATACGGAGGTGGCCACGAGCAGTACTTC,CASSLYGGGHEQYF
TRBJ2-1,TRBV6-2/TRBV6-3,-,TRBD2,TGTGCCAGCAGTTACTCCGGAGGGACTACCATCAATGAGCAGTTCTTC,CASSYSGGTTINEQFF
TRBJ2-3,TRBV5-1,-,TRBD2,TGCGCCAGCAGCTGGAGCGGGACGGGTACAGATACGCAGTATTTT,CASSWSGTGTDTQYF
TRBJ1-2,TRBV5-1,-,-,TGCGCCAGCAGCTTGGTGGGGGGAGACGGCTACACCTTC,CASSLVGGDGYTF